The present entry profiles one T cell receptor (beta chain) with its context. Its cognate antigen is unknown. TCRdb passed the 5' RACE reads through MiXCR, listing each CDR3 protein once. Here the sample spans a few hundred thousand distinct CDR3 sequences, around an eighth being singletons. The ends were cut back, 3 bases at V and 0 bases at J, with 7 bases in the middle. The CDR3 covers 14 residues. Per germline, CDR1 LGHNA and CDR2 YNFKEQ. The data derive from a study of T cells after yellow fever vaccination. Study-wide results and caveats: Compared with primary, the secondary response was weaker and peaked at day 5, not 15. Post-booster repertoires again held most primary-vaccination clones (roughly 96% CD4, over 80% CD8). Abundant clonotypes from the bulk population could contaminate FACS-sorted repertoires.

The sequencing used CD4+ T cells sorted from PBMCs, collected 15 days after the yellow fever booster vaccination. This chain links TRBV4-2 with TRBJ2-3; D may be TRBD2 (6 bases). The sequence was collected from a man aged 18-30 years who received the YFV17D yellow fever vaccine. The CDR3 reads CASSHAGSTDTQYF. In DNA, the CDR3 is TGTGCCAGCAGCCACGCGGGGAGCACAGATACGCAGTATTTT.